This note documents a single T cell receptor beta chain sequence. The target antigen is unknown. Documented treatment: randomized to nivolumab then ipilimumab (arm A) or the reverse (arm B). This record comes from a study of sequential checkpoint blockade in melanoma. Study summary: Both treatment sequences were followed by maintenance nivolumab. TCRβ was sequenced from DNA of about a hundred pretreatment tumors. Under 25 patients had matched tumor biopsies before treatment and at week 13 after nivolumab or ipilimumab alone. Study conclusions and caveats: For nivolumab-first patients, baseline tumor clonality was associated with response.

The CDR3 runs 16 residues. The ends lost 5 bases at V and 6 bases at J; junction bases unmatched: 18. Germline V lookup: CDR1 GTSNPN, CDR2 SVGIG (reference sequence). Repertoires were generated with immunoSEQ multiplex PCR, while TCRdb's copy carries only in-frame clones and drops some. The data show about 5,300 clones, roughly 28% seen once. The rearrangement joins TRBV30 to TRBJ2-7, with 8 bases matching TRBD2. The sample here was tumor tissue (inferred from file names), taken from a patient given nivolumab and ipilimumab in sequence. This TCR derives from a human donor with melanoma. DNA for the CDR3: TGTGCCTGGGACTTTACCGGGACTAGTGGTGCGGGCGAGCAGTACTTC. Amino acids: CAWDFTGTSGAGEQYF.